These 10 T cell receptor beta chains came from one sample sequenced in a study of lymphopenia after photon versus proton radiotherapy. Assay used: immunoSEQ multiplex PCR; TCRdb lists only in-frame clones, some missing. This table holds 60,000 to 75,000 clones, around 90% found once. The sample in question was peripheral blood, obtained from a patient treated with proton-based radiotherapy. All receptors derive from an elderly man with esophageal cancer.

The chain recombines TRBV2 with TRBJ2-5; tentative D call: TRBD1 (6 bases). The CDR3 is 12 amino acids. In germline, CDR1 is SNHLY, CDR2 FYNNEI. The V and J ends lost 2 bases and 5 bases respectively, with 6 bases between them. The CDR3 nucleotides are TGTGCCAGCAGTGAAAGGGGGGAGACCCAGTACTTC. Translated: CASSERGETQYF. Supplemented by reference TRBV2 and TRBJ2-5, the full variable domain reads EPEVTQTPSHQVTQMGQEVILRCVPISNHLYFYWYRQILGQKVEFLVSFYNNEISEKSEIFDDQFSVERPDGSNFTLKIRSTKLEDSAMYFCASSERGETQYFGPGTRLLVL.

The CDR3 bases are TGTGCCAGTAGTATTGAGACGGGTAATGAAAAACTGTTTTTT. Its protein is CASSIETGNEKLFF. This chain connects TRBV19 to TRBJ1-4; D unresolved. The CDR3 totals 14 residues. Looked up from germline, CDR1 is LNHDA and CDR2 is SQIVND (reference sequence). V was shortened by 3 bases and J by 4 bases, with 9 bases between the two germline ends.

This chain links TRBV4-1 with TRBJ1-5; tentatively, D is TRBD1 (5 bases). The V end lost 4 bases, the J end lost 2 bases, and 18 bases lay between the germline ends. Germline assignment: CDR1 MGHRA and CDR2 YSYEKL. The CDR3 extends over 17 amino acids. CDR3 sequence: CASSLTVVGLGNQPQHF. CDR3 nucleotide sequence: TGCGCCAGCAGCCTCACGGTGGTGGGGCTCGGCAATCAGCCCCAGCATTTT.

The chain links TRBV19 to TRBJ2-7, with TRBD2 matching 12 bases. This CDR3 has 14 residues. Germline CDR1 and CDR2: LNHDA and SQIVND (reference sequence). After removal of 6 bases from V and 3 bases from J, the junction contained 3 bases not matched to a gene. CDR3 nucleotide sequence: TGTGCCAGTAGCGCGGGACTAGCGGGCTACGAGCAGTACTTC. It yields the protein CASSAGLAGYEQYF.

The rearrangement links TRBV9 to TRBJ2-7, with D maybe TRBD2 (5 bases). The CDR3 consists of 15 residues. Trimming pared 3 bases from V and 5 bases from J, leaving 18 bases between. Looked up from germline, CDR1 is SGDLS and CDR2 is YYNGEE. CDR3 protein: CASSAVDFTAHEQYF. The CDR3 DNA reads TGTGCCAGCAGCGCCGTGGACTTCACTGCTCACGAGCAGTACTTC.

The chain couples TRBV19 to TRBJ1-5; 7 bases line up with TRBD1. J was trimmed by 2 bases and V by 7 bases; bases with no gene match: 8. CDR1 is LNHDA, CDR2 SQIVND, per germline (reference sequence). This CDR3 has 15 amino acids. The CDR3 protein is CASKAPDRGNQPQHF. As DNA, the CDR3 is TGTGCCAGTAAAGCCCCTGACAGGGGCAATCAGCCCCAGCATTTT.

This chain joins TRBV18 and TRBJ1-2, with 8 bases that match TRBD1. The germline V gene has CDR1 KGHSH and CDR2 LQKENI. The CDR3 covers 13 residues. With V trimmed by 3 bases and J by 6 bases, 3 bases remained unmatched. The CDR3 is CASSPQGANGYTF. CDR3 coding DNA: TGTGCCAGCTCACCGCAGGGGGCGAATGGCTACACCTTC.

This chain links TRBV7-2 with TRBJ2-7, with D possibly being TRBD1 (6 bases). Deletions cut 3 bases from V and 3 bases from J, with 18 bases between. CDR1 is SGHTA, CDR2 FQGNSA, per germline. The CDR3 is 16 amino acids. Written as DNA, the CDR3 is TGTGCCAGCAGCTTGGGGATTCGGGCAGGGGACTACGAGCAGTACTTC. It specifies CASSLGIRAGDYEQYF.

With regard to this clone: Compared with germline, one end of the junction differs, possibly owing to a read error. V gene TRBV10-3 combines with J gene TRBJ1-5; tentatively, D is TRBD1 (5 bases). The CDR3 contains 13 residues. Germline V lookup: CDR1 ENHRY, CDR2 SYGVKD. The CDR3 spells CVISGASDQPQHF. Here the CDR3 DNA reads TGTGTCATCAGTGGGGCATCGGATCAGCCCCAGCATTTT.

The V gene is TRBV7-2, the J gene TRBJ1-1; the D is unclear. The germline V gene encodes CDR1 SGHTA and CDR2 FQGNSA. Trimming cost V 8 bases and J 0 bases, with 10 bases left between them. This CDR3 spans 13 amino acids. In nucleotides, the CDR3 is TGTGCCAGCTGCTATGGCATGAACACTGAAGCTTTCTTT. Translation gives CASCYGMNTEAFF.